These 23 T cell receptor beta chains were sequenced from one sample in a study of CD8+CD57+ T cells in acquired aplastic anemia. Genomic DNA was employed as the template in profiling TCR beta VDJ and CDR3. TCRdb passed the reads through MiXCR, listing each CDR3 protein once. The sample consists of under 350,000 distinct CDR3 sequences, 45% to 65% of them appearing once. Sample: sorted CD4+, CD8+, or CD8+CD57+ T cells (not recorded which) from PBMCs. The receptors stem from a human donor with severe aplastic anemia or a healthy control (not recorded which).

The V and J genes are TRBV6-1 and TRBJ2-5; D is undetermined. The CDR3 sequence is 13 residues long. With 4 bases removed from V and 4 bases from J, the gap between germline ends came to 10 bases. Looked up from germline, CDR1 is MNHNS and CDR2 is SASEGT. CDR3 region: CASSAQVRETQYF. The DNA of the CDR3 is TGTGCCAGCAGTGCCCAGGTACGAGAGACCCAGTACTTC.

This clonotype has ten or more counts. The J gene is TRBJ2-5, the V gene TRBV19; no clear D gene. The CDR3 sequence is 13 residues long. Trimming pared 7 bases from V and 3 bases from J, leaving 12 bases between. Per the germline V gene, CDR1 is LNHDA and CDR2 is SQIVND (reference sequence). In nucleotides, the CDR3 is TGTGCCAGTACAACGGACCACAAAGAGACCCAGTACTTC. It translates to CASTTDHKETQYF.

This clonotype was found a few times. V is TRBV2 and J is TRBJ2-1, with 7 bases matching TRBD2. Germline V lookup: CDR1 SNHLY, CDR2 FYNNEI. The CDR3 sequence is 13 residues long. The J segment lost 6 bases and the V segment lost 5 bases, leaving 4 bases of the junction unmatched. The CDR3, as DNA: TGTGCCAGCAGTCGGGACTACCTCAATGAGCAGTTCTTC. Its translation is CASSRDYLNEQFF.

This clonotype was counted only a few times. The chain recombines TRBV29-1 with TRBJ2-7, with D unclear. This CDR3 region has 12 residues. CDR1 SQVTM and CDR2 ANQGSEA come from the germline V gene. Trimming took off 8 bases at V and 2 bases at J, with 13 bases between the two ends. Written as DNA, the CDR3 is TGCAGCAGTCTTACGGATGCCTACGAGCAGTACTTC. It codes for CSSLTDAYEQYF.

CDR3 protein: CASWVEGAEAFF. In DNA form, the CDR3 reads TGCGCCAGCTGGGTTGAGGGGGCTGAAGCTTTCTTT. J is TRBJ1-1 and V is TRBV5-1; TRBD1 is a possible D gene (6 bases). V was pared by 7 bases and J by 6 bases, with 13 bases between. Germline V lookup: CDR1 SGHRS, CDR2 YFSETQ. This CDR3 is 12 amino acids long.

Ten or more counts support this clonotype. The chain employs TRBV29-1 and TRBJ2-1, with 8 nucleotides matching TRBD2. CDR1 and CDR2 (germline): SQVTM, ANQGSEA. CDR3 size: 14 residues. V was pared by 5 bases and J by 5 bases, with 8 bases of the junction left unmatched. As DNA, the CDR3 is TGCAGCGTTACGGGGCGGGGGGTTGACAATGAGCAGTTCTTC. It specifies CSVTGRGVDNEQFF.

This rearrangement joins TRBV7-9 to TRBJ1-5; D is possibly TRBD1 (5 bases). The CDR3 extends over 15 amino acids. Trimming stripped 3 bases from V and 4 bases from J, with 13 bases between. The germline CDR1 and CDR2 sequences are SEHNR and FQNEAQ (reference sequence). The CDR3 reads CASSFGGTENQPQHF. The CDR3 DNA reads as TGTGCCAGCAGCTTTGGGGGAACCGAGAATCAGCCCCAGCATTTT.

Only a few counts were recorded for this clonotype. The CDR3 nucleotides read TGTGCCACCAGCAGAGCGAATTCACCCCTCCACTTT. Translation: CATSRANSPLHF. The V gene is TRBV15, the J gene TRBJ1-6; D not resolved. Germline-derived CDR1 and CDR2 are LNHNV and YYDKDF (reference sequence). The ends were cut back, 1 base at V and 7 bases at J, with 2 bases in the middle. CDR3 length equals 12 residues.

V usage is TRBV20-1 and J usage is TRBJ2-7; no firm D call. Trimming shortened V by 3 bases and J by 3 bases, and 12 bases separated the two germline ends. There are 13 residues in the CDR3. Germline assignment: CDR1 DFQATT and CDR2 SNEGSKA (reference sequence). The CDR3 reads CSASPPRYYEQYF. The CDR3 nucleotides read TGCAGTGCTAGTCCCCCCAGATACTACGAGCAGTACTTC.

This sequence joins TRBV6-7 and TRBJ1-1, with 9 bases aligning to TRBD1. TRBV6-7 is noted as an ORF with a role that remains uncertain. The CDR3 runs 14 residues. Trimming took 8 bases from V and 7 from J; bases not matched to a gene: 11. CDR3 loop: CASGRDRVGYEAFF. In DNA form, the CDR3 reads TGTGCCAGCGGCCGGGACAGGGTGGGATATGAAGCTTTCTTT.

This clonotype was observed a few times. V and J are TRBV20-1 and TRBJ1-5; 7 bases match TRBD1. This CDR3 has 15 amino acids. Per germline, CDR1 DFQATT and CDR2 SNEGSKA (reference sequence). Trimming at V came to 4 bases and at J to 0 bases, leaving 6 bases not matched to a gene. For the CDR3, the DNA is TGCAGTGCTATGGACAGGCCTTATAGCAATCAGCCCCAGCATTTT. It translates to CSAMDRPYSNQPQHF.

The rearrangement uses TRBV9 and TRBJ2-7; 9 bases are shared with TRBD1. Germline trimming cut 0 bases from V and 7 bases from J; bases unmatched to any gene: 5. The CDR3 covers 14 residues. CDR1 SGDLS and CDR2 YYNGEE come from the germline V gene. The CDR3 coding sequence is TGTGCCAGCAGCGTAGCAGGGACAGGGTATGAGCAGTACTTC. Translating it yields CASSVAGTGYEQYF.

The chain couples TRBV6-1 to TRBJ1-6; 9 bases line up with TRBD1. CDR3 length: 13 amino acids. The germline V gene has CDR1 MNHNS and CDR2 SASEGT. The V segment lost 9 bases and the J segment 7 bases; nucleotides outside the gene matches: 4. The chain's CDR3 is CASEGTGNSPLHF. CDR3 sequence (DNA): TGTGCCAGTGAAGGGACAGGGAATTCACCCCTCCACTTT.

CDR3 sequence: CASMEPSFDTLRQPQHF. CDR3 coding DNA: TGCGCCAGCATGGAGCCTTCCTTCGACACGCTCCGTCAGCCCCAGCATTTT. This rearrangement joins TRBV10-2 to TRBJ1-5; D remains ambiguous. V lost 7 bases, J lost 6 bases, and 25 bases lay in between. The CDR3 sequence is 17 residues long. Germline lookup yields CDR1 WSHSY and CDR2 SAAADI.

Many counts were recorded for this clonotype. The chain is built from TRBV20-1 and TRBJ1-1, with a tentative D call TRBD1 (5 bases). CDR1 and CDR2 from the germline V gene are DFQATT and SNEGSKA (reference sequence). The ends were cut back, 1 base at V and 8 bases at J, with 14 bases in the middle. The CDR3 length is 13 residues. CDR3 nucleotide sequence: TGCAGTGCTAGAGGTCACAGGCTTATGGAAGCTTTCTTT. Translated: CSARGHRLMEAFF.

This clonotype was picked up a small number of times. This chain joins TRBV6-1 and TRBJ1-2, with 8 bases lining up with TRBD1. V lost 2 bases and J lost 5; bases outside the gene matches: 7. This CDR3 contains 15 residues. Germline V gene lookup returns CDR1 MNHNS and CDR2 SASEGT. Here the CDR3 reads CASSEPGQGGYGYTF. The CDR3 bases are TGTGCCAGCAGTGAACCTGGACAGGGTGGTTATGGCTACACCTTC.

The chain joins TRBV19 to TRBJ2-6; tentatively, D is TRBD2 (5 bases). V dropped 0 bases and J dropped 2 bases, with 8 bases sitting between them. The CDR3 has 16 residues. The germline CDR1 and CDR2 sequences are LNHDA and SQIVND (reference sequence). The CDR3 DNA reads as TGTGCCAGTAGTATAGATGTGGGAGCTGGGGCCAACGTCCTGACTTTC. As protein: CASSIDVGAGANVLTF. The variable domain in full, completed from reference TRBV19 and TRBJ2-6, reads DGGITQSPKYLFRKEGQNVTLSCEQNLNHDAMYWYRQDPGQGLRLIYYSQIVNDFQKGDIAEGYSVSREKKESFPLTVTSAQKNPTAFYLCASSIDVGAGANVLTFGAGSRLTVL.

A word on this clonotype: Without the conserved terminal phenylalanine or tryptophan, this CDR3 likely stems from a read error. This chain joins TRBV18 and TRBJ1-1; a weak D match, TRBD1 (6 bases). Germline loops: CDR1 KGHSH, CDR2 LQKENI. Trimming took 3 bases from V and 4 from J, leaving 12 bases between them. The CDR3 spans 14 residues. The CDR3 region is CASSPHRESTEAFL. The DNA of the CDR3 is TGTGCCAGCTCACCCCACAGGGAGAGCACTGAAGCTTTCCTT.

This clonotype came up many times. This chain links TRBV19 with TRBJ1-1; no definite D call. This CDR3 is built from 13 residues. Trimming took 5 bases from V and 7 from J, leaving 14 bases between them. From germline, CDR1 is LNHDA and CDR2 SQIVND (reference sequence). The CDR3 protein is CASSGGVGFEAFF. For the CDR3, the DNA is TGTGCCAGTAGTGGTGGGGTCGGGTTTGAAGCTTTCTTT.

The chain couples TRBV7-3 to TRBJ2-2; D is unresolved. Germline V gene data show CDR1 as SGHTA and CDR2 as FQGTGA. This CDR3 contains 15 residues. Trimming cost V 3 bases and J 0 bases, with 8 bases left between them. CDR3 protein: CASSLYTANTGELFF. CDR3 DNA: TGTGCCAGCAGCTTGTACACGGCGAACACCGGGGAGCTGTTTTTT.

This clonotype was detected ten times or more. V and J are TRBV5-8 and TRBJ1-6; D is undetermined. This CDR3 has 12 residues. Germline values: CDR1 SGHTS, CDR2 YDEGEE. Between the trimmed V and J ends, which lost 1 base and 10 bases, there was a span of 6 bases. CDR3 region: CASSLLNSPLHF. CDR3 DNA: TGTGCCAGCAGCTTGTTAAACTCACCCCTCCACTTT.

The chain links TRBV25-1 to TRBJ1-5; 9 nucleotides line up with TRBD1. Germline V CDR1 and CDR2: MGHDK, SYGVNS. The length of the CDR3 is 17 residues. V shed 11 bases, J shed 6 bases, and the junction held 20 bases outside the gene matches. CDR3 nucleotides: TGTGCCCCCCCGAAAGGACAGGGGAGGGGACGTAGTCAGCCCCAGCATTTT. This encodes CAPPKGQGRGRSQPQHF.

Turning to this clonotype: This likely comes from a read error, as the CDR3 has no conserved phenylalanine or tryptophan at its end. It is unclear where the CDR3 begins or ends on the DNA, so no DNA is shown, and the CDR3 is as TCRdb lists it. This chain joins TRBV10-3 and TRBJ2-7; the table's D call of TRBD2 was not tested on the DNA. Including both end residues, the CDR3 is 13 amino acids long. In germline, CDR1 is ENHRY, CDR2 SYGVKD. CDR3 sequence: CAISEGGTLLLLS.